The rows below give T cell receptor beta chains drawn from one sample of a study of OX40 agonist ivuxolimab in advanced cancers. The table came from immunoSEQ multiplex PCR; TCRdb's copy has only in-frame clones and leaves some out. This sample carries tens of thousands of clones, 80% to 90% of them seen once, and the ten largest clones take about 10%. The sample consisted of CD4+ or CD8+ T cells sorted from blood, taken in a trial of the OX40 agonist ivuxolimab. Every receptor here comes from an adult with an advanced solid tumor such as melanoma, head and neck, liver or kidney cancer. CDR3s include the opening cysteine and the closing phenylalanine or tryptophan. The D gene is left open where the match is weak. Clone size is stated in some rows and not others, as once, few, many or a class when expanded.

D gene | J gene | V gene | clone size | CDR3 protein | CDR3 DNA
TRBD1 | TRBJ2-7 | TRBV5-6 | few | CASSSGDRGSYEQYF | TGTGCCAGCAGCTCAGGAGACAGGGGGAGCTACGAGCAGTACTTC
TRBD2 | TRBJ2-7 | TRBV27 | once | CASSFGLAGTYEQYF | TGTGCCAGCAGTTTCGGACTAGCGGGGACCTACGAGCAGTACTTC
- | TRBJ2-1 | TRBV28 | - | CASSLSISYNEQFF | TGTGCCAGCAGTTTATCGATCTCCTACAATGAGCAGTTCTTC
- | TRBJ2-7 | TRBV5-1 | - | CASSWIDTTYEQYF | TGCGCCAGCAGCTGGATCGACACCACCTACGAGCAGTACTTC
- | TRBJ2-2 | TRBV7-6 | - | CASSLSEGGSGELFF | TGTGCCAGCAGCTTATCGGAAGGGGGTTCCGGGGAGCTGTTTTTT
- | TRBJ1-1 | TRBV10-3 | - | CAISEVGGRLNTEAFF | TGTGCCATCAGTGAAGTTGGTGGCAGGTTGAACACTGAAGCTTTCTTT
- | TRBJ2-5 | TRBV7-3 | - | CASSLRSGQKETQYF | TGTGCCAGCAGCTTAAGGTCGGGCCAAAAAGAGACCCAGTACTTC
TRBD1 | TRBJ1-5 | TRBV6-1 | - | CASSVEGASSNQPQHF | TGTGCCAGCAGTGTAGAGGGGGCGTCGAGCAATCAGCCCCAGCATTTT
- | TRBJ2-5 | TRBV28 | - | CASQEVTTQQETQYF | TGTGCCAGCCAGGAGGTCACGACACAACAAGAGACCCAGTACTTC
- | TRBJ2-2 | TRBV19 | - | CASSWGLNTGELFF | TGTGCCAGTAGTTGGGGTCTCAACACCGGGGAGCTGTTTTTT
- | TRBJ2-7 | TRBV6-1 | - | CASSPIGSYEQYF | TGTGCCAGCAGCCCCATCGGCTCCTACGAGCAGTACTTC
TRBD2 | TRBJ2-7 | TRBV7-3 | - | CASSSGAGGEQYF | TGTGCCAGCAGCTCCGGAGCGGGGGGCGAGCAGTACTTC
- | TRBJ2-1 | TRBV7-8 | - | CASSLDRDYNEQFF | TGTGCCAGCAGCTTAGACCGGGACTACAATGAGCAGTTCTTC
- | TRBJ2-7 | TRBV19 | - | CASSIRDSYEQYF | TGTGCCAGTAGTATAAGGGACTCCTACGAGCAGTACTTC